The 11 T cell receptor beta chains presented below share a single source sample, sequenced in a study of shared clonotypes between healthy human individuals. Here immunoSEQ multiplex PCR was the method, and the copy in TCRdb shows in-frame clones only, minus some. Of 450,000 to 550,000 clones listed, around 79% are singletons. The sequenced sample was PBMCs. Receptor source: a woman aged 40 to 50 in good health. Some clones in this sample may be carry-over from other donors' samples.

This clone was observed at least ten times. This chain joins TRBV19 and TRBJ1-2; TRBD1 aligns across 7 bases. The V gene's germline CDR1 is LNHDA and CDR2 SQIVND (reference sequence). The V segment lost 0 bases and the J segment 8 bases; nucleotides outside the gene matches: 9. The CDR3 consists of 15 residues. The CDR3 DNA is TGTGCCAGTAGTATAGATCGAAGGGGGCTGTTGGGCTACACCTTC. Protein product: CASSIDRRGLLGYTF.

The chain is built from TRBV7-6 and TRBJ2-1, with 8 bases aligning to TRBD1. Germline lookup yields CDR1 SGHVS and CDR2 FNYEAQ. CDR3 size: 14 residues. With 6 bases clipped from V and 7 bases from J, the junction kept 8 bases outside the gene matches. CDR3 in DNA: TGTGCCAGCAGAGCCGGACAGGGACGGAATGAGCAGTTCTTC. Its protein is CASRAGQGRNEQFF.

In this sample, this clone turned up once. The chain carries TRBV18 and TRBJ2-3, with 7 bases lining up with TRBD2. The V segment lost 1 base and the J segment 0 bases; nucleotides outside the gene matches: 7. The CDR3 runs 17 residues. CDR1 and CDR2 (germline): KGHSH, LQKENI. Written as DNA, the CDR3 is TGTGCCAGCTCACCACGGCAAGGGGAGGGTAGCACAGATACGCAGTATTTT. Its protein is CASSPRQGEGSTDTQYF.

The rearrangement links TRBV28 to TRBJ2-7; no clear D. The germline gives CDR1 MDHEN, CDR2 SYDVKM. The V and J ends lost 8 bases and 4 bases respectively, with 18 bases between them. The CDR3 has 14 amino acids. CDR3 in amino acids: CASRRKGTGYEQYF. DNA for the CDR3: TGTGCCAGCCGGCGGAAAGGAACCGGTTACGAGCAGTACTTC.

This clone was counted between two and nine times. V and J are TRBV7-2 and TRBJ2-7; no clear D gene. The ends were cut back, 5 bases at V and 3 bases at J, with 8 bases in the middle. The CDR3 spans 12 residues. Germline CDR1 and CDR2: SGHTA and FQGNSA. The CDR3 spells CASSPILYEQYF. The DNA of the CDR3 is TGTGCCAGCAGCCCTATTCTCTACGAGCAGTACTTC.

The CDR3 protein is CASSIVTREGRYNEQFF. DNA of the CDR3: TGTGCCAGTAGTATAGTTACGCGGGAGGGCCGATACAATGAGCAGTTCTTC. The J gene is TRBJ2-1, the V gene TRBV19; 9 bases are a match to TRBD2. After removal of 1 base from V and 4 bases from J, the junction contained 8 bases not matched to a gene. Germline V gives CDR1 LNHDA, CDR2 SQIVND (reference sequence). The CDR3 covers 17 residues.

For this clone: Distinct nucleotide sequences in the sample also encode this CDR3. The CDR3 DNA reads TGTGCCAGCAGCTTGAAAGGGTCCTACGAGCAGTACTTC. Encoded protein: CASSLKGSYEQYF. The chain has TRBV5-6 and TRBJ2-7; no reliable D call. The CDR3 is made up of 13 amino acids. Per germline, CDR1 SGHDT and CDR2 YYEEEE. V lost 1 base to trimming and J lost 1 base, with 6 bases between them.

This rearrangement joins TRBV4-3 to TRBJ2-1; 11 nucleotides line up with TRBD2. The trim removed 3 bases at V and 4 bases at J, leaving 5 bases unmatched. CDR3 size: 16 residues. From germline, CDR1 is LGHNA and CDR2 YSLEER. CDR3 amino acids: CASSQGTSGLYNEQFF. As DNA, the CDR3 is TGCGCCAGCAGCCAGGGGACTAGCGGTTTATACAATGAGCAGTTCTTC.

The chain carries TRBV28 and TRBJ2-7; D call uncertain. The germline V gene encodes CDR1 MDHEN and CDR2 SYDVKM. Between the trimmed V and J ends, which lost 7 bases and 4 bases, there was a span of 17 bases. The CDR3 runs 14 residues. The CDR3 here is CASTYQPVGYEQYF. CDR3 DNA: TGTGCCAGCACCTACCAACCGGTGGGTTACGAGCAGTACTTC.

The CDR3 reads CASRLAANEQFF. As DNA, the CDR3 is TGTGCCAGCAGACTAGCGGCGAATGAGCAGTTCTTC. V usage is TRBV6-1 and J usage is TRBJ2-1, with TRBD2 identical over 8 bases. Trimming cost V 6 bases and J 7 bases; bases outside gene matches: 2. The CDR3 consists of 12 residues. Germline assignment: CDR1 MNHNS and CDR2 SASEGT.

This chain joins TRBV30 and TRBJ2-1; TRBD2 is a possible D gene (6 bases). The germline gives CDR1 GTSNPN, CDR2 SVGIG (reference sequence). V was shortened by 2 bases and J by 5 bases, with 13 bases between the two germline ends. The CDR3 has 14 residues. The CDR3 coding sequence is TGTGCCTGGAGTCCCGGGACTTCAAACAATGAGCAGTTCTTC. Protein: CAWSPGTSNNEQFF.